This TCR beta chain was sequenced during a study of tissue T cells after allogeneic stem cell transplantation. Background on the study: Of the grafts for graft-versus-host disease patients, four were unmodified and three CD34-selected.

Produced via immunoSEQ multiplex PCR; TCRdb's table is partial and in-frame only. The profile shows about 730 clones, approximately 39% of them singletons. Germline V gene data show CDR1 as SGHKS and CDR2 as YYEKEE (reference sequence). After removal of 4 bases from V and 7 bases from J, the junction contained 7 bases not matched to a gene. CDR3 size: 15 residues. This clone is large. The sequencing used rectal tissue, collected at autopsy. This TCR was sampled from a female patient between 35 and 69 years old with steroid-refractory graft-versus-host disease after an allogeneic stem cell transplant. The T cells may partly be graft donor cells. This chain connects TRBV5-5 to TRBJ1-6, with TRBD1 identical over 8 bases. The CDR3 DNA is TGTGCCAGCAGCCTTCAGGGGGCCAGGAATTCACCCCTCCACTTT. The encoded protein is CASSLQGARNSPLHF.